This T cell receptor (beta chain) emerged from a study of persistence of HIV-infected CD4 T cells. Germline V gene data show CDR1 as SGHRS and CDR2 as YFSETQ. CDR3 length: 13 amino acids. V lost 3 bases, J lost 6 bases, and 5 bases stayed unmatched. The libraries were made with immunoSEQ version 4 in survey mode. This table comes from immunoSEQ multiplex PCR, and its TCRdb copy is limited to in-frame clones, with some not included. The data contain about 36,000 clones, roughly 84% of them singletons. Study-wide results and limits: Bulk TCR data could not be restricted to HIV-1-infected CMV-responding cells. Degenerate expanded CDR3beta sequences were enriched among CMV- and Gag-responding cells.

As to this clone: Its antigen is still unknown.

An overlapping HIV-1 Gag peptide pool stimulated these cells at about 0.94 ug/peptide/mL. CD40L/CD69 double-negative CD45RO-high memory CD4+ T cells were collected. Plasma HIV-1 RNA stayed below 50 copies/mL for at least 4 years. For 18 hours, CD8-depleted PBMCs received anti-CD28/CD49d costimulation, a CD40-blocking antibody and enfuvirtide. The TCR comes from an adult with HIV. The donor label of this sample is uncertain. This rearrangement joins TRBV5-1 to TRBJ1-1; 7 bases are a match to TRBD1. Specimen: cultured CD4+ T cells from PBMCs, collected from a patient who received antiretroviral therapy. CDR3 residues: CASSSQGESEAFF. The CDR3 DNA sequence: TGCGCCAGCAGCTCTCAGGGGGAATCTGAAGCTTTCTTT.